The 26 T cell receptor beta chains below come from one sample, sequenced in a study of cytomegalovirus exposure and HLA in healthy donors (dated by TCRdb to 2017 to 2019). Library construction relied on the immunoSEQ multiplex PCR assay. The multiplex PCR relied on a mix of 60 forward primers for TCR Vbeta segments and 13 reverse primers for TCR Jbeta segments. TCRdb stores this immuneACCESS table with in-frame sequences only. Part of the clones is absent; in the studies checked, under half of the shortfall reflects unresolved V genes, and no reason is known for the rest. The sample has over 100,000 clones on record. The ten most abundant clones make up around 3.5% of the sample. Sequenced: PBMCs. The receptors shown here come from a man aged 25 to 45 in good health and CMV-seronegative.

CDR3 sequence: CASSVAPQGANTEAFF. The CDR3 region has the DNA TGTGCCAGCAGCGTAGCACCCCAGGGGGCGAACACTGAAGCTTTCTTT. The chain uses TRBV9 and TRBJ1-1; the match to TRBD1 covers 8 bases. The trim removed 0 bases at V and 1 base at J, leaving 5 bases unmatched. Per germline, CDR1 SGDLS and CDR2 YYNGEE. This CDR3 has 16 residues.

CDR3 protein: CASCPIGAGGARNSPLHF. CDR3 DNA: TGTGCCAGCTGCCCCATAGGGGCTGGGGGCGCGCGTAATTCACCCCTCCACTTT. The chain joins TRBV7-8 to TRBJ1-6; D perhaps matches TRBD1 (6 bases). In germline, CDR1 is SGHVS, CDR2 FQNEAQ. This CDR3 region has 18 residues. V gave up 8 bases and J gave up 6 bases, with 26 bases separating them.

This sequence joins TRBV15 and TRBJ1-3; 9 bases are a match to TRBD1. This CDR3 comprises 14 residues. Germline loops: CDR1 LNHNV, CDR2 YYDKDF (reference sequence). The trim removed 8 bases at V and 3 bases at J, leaving 5 bases unmatched. CDR3 nucleotide sequence: TGTGCCACCGGCACAGGGGGCAGTGGAAACACCATATATTTT. It codes for CATGTGGSGNTIYF. The full variable domain, with the rest looked up from reference TRBV15 and TRBJ1-3, is DAMVIQNPRYQVTQFGKPVTLSCSQTLNHNVMYWYQQKSSQAPKLLFHYYDKDFNNEADTPDNFQSRRPNTSFCFLDIRSPGLGDTAMYLCATGTGGSGNTIYFGEGSWLTVV.

The V gene is TRBV9, the J gene TRBJ2-3; the D gene is possibly TRBD2 (5 bases). Germline V gene sequence: CDR1 SGDLS, CDR2 YYNGEE. The V end lost 3 bases, the J end lost 5 bases, and 16 bases lay between the germline ends. The CDR3 totals 15 residues. DNA for the CDR3: TGTGCCAGCAGCGCTTTGAGCTGGACTGAAGATACGCAGTATTTT. This sequence encodes CASSALSWTEDTQYF. The full variable domain, its missing parts supplied by reference TRBV9 and TRBJ2-3, is DSGVTQTPKHLITATGQRVTLRCSPRSGDLSVYWYQQSLDQGLQFLIQYYNGEERAKGNILERFSAQQFPDLHSELNLSSLELGDSALYFCASSALSWTEDTQYFGPGTRLTVL.

The rearrangement links TRBV7-8 to TRBJ1-6; 9 bases match TRBD1. Trimming removed 5 bases from V and 4 bases from J; junction bases left unmatched: 6. In germline, CDR1 is SGHVS, CDR2 FQNEAQ. The CDR3 length is 16 residues. CDR3 sequence (DNA): TGTGCCAGCAGCCCCCGGGACAGGGTGTATAATTCACCCCTCCACTTT. Amino acids: CASSPRDRVYNSPLHF.

This chain connects TRBV5-1 to TRBJ1-2; TRBD1 is a possible D gene (6 bases). With 0 bases removed from V and 4 bases from J, the gap between germline ends came to 13 bases. Per the germline V gene, CDR1 is SGHRS and CDR2 is YFSETQ. CDR3 length equals 15 residues. CDR3 in amino acids: CASSLGNSGAYGYTF. The CDR3 nucleotides read TGCGCCAGCAGCTTGGGGAATTCAGGGGCCTATGGCTACACCTTC.

The CDR3 here is CASSLGSGEKLFF. As DNA, the CDR3 is TGCGCCAGCTCATTGGGTTCCGGGGAAAAACTGTTTTTT. The rearrangement uses TRBV5-1 and TRBJ1-4; no clear D gene. Trimming took off 7 bases at V and 8 bases at J, with 15 bases between the two ends. This CDR3 is built from 13 residues. Germline values: CDR1 SGHRS, CDR2 YFSETQ.

This chain links TRBV5-1 with TRBJ2-3, with D possibly TRBD1 on 5 matching bases. V was shortened by 4 bases and J by 3 bases, with 9 bases between the two germline ends. Germline V gene sequence: CDR1 SGHRS, CDR2 YFSETQ. The CDR3 spans 13 residues. The CDR3 DNA reads TGCGCCAGCAGCCCTACAGGTACAGATACGCAGTATTTT. As protein: CASSPTGTDTQYF.

For the CDR3, the DNA is TGTGCCAGCAGCCGAGGGGAGGGTCAGCCCCAGCATTTT. Translation gives CASSRGEGQPQHF. The V gene is TRBV7-7, the J gene TRBJ1-5; D is possibly TRBD1 (5 bases). Germline V gene sequence: CDR1 SSHAT, CDR2 FNYEAQ (reference sequence). V lost 5 bases, J lost 6 bases, and 11 bases lay in between. There are 13 residues in the CDR3.

This rearrangement joins TRBV19 to TRBJ1-5; D call uncertain. CDR1 and CDR2 from the germline V gene are LNHDA and SQIVND (reference sequence). The CDR3 has 15 amino acids. V was clipped by 2 bases and J by 3 bases, with 11 bases between them. The CDR3 DNA follows: TGTGCCAGTAGTATAAAAGCGAACGACAATCAGCCCCAGCATTTT. Translating it yields CASSIKANDNQPQHF.

The rearrangement uses TRBV9 and TRBJ2-7; 7 bases line up with TRBD1. Trimming took 3 bases from V and 2 from J; bases not matched to a gene: 8. The CDR3 contains 15 residues. The germline gives CDR1 SGDLS, CDR2 YYNGEE. The DNA for the CDR3 is TGTGCCAGCAGCGCTTCACTGGGACAGCCCTACGAGCAGTACTTC. Translation gives CASSASLGQPYEQYF.

The J gene is TRBJ1-5, the V gene TRBV6-5; tentative D call: TRBD1 (5 bases). The CDR3 sequence is 13 residues long. Per the germline V gene, CDR1 is MNHEY and CDR2 is SVGAGI. V lost 8 bases to trimming and J lost 4 bases, with 12 bases between them. CDR3: CASRGTKNQPQHF. CDR3 DNA: TGTGCCAGCCGCGGGACGAAAAATCAGCCCCAGCATTTT.

This chain joins TRBV6-5 and TRBJ1-2; 8 positions agree with TRBD1. Germline V CDR1 and CDR2: MNHEY, SVGAGI. The ends lost 1 base at V and 6 bases at J; junction bases unmatched: 10. The CDR3 covers 16 residues. The CDR3 nucleotides are TGTGCCAGCAGTTACTATTCCGGGACAGGAGACCATGGCTACACCTTC. Its protein product is CASSYYSGTGDHGYTF.

The chain recombines TRBV7-8 with TRBJ1-3; 7 positions match TRBD1. CDR1 and CDR2 (germline): SGHVS, FQNEAQ. Trimming cost V 4 bases and J 3 bases; bases outside gene matches: 6. The CDR3 totals 15 residues. CDR3 nucleotide sequence: TGTGCCAGCAGCTCTGCAGGGGGAGGTGGAAACACCATATATTTT. This sequence encodes CASSSAGGGGNTIYF.

The J gene is TRBJ2-4, the V gene TRBV6-6, with TRBD2 matching over 10 bases. Germline V lookup: CDR1 MNHNY, CDR2 SVGAGI (reference sequence). V was clipped by 5 bases and J by 8 bases; unmatched bases: 12. The CDR3 is made up of 16 amino acids. Here the CDR3 DNA reads TGTGCCAGCAGTGGCCTTCTAGCGGGAGAAGAGGACATTCAGTACTTC. It translates to CASSGLLAGEEDIQYF.

The CDR3 region is CASSLHRGVSTDTQYF. CDR3 DNA: TGTGCCAGCAGCCTTCACAGGGGGGTGTCCACGGATACGCAGTATTTT. V and J are TRBV7-9 and TRBJ2-3; 8 nucleotides align to TRBD1. From germline, CDR1 is SEHNR and CDR2 FQNEAQ (reference sequence). Trimming took 5 bases from V and 6 from J; bases not matched to a gene: 13. The CDR3 is 16 residues long.

Worth noting for this clone: Other DNA sequences in this sample translate to the same CDR3. The V call is TRBV5-1, the J call TRBJ2-1; D is undetermined. Germline V gene sequence: CDR1 SGHRS, CDR2 YFSETQ. Trimming left V 0 bases short and J 3 bases short, with 4 bases between. The CDR3 length is 13 residues. CDR3 DNA sequence: TGCGCCAGCAGCTTGGACAGCTACAATGAGCAGTTCTTC. It codes for CASSLDSYNEQFF.

Here the CDR3 DNA reads TGTGCCAGCAGCATGGAGGGGCGGGGGGAGACCCAGTACTTC. Translated: CASSMEGRGETQYF. The chain has TRBV6-5 and TRBJ2-5, with TRBD2 identical over 7 bases. The germline V gene encodes CDR1 MNHEY and CDR2 SVGAGI. J gave up 5 bases and V 6 bases, and 9 bases lay outside the gene matches. CDR3 length equals 14 residues.

The chain has TRBV5-5 and TRBJ2-3; 13 positions agree with TRBD2. The CDR3 runs 16 residues. CDR1 SGHKS and CDR2 YYEKEE come from the germline V gene (reference sequence). Losses at the gene ends were 4 bases for V and 6 bases for J; bases not matched to a gene: 8. The CDR3 DNA reads as TGTGCCAGCAGCCTCTCGGGGGGACTAGCGGGGGATACGCAGTATTTT. This sequence encodes CASSLSGGLAGDTQYF.

Written as DNA, the CDR3 is TGTGCCAGTAAGGGGACAGGTAACACCGGGGAGCTGTTTTTT. It translates to CASKGTGNTGELFF. V gene TRBV19 combines with J gene TRBJ2-2, with 8 nucleotides matching TRBD1. The V gene's germline CDR1 is LNHDA and CDR2 SQIVND (reference sequence). This CDR3 comprises 14 residues. V gave up 7 bases and J gave up 2 bases; unmatched junction bases: 3.

The rearrangement joins TRBV2 to TRBJ1-1; the D is unclear. The germline gives CDR1 SNHLY, CDR2 FYNNEI. Trimming removed 6 bases from V and 5 bases from J, with 13 bases in between. The CDR3 spans 13 residues. The CDR3 DNA sequence: TGTGCCAGCAGCCTCGTGGGCGGGACTGAAGCTTTCTTT. This translates into CASSLVGGTEAFF.

The gene calls are TRBV4-2 and TRBJ2-7; 8 bases line up with TRBD1. Germline-derived CDR1 and CDR2 are LGHNA and YNFKEQ. This CDR3 contains 17 residues. Trimming cost V 2 bases and J 4 bases; bases outside gene matches: 13. CDR3 sequence (DNA): TGTGCCAGCAGCCAAACGACCGGGACAGGACTCCCTTACGAGCAGTACTTC. Translating it yields CASSQTTGTGLPYEQYF.

This chain uses TRBV6-1 with TRBJ1-1; 11 bases are a match to TRBD1. This CDR3 has 13 amino acids. V shed 10 bases and J 4 bases; nucleotides not matched to a gene: 5. The germline V gene has CDR1 MNHNS and CDR2 SASEGT. The CDR3 region is CATLDRGLTEAFF. The CDR3 DNA follows: TGTGCCACCTTGGACAGGGGGCTCACTGAAGCTTTCTTT.

The CDR3, as DNA: TGTGCCAGCAGCTCCACCGTTCGGGAGAGAGCGCAGTATTTT. Its protein product is CASSSTVRERAQYF. The V gene is TRBV7-6, the J gene TRBJ2-3, with a tentative D call TRBD2 (6 bases). Trimming removed 4 bases at V and 10 bases at J, with 18 bases between. This CDR3 is built from 14 residues. Germline CDR1 and CDR2: SGHVS and FNYEAQ.

This chain connects TRBV4-3 to TRBJ2-5; the D gene is possibly TRBD1 (5 bases). The end of the DNA aligns better with TRBJ2-7, so the J call may be wrong. Per germline, CDR1 LGHNA and CDR2 YSLEER. This CDR3 has 17 residues. CDR3 amino acids: CASSQDLGQGLSYEQYF. The CDR3 bases are TGCGCCAGCAGCCAAGATCTCGGGCAGGGATTATCCTACGAGCAGTACTTC.

The chain combines TRBV4-2 with TRBJ1-2; D is ambiguous. This CDR3 has 14 residues. Trimming shortened V by 2 bases and J by 2 bases, and 9 bases separated the two germline ends. Germline CDR1 and CDR2: LGHNA and YNFKEQ. In DNA, the CDR3 is TGTGCCAGCAGCCAACCTACCGAAAACTATGGCTACACCTTC. Amino acid sequence: CASSQPTENYGYTF.